The following is a TCR beta chain sequence with its context. This clonotype was observed a few times. It has no known antigen specificity. The input lacks base qualities; no much larger clone sits a single base away. Library creation used 5' RACE. For sequencing, an Illumina HiSeq 2500 was employed. A second PCR of about 7 to 12 cycles was run with a J-beta primer mix and a sample-barcoded 5' primer. A template-switch 5' adaptor carrying 12 random nucleotides introduced a unique molecular identifier onto each TCR beta cDNA molecule. At least 2.5 million CDR3-containing paired-end reads were obtained from each sample. All of the RNA was converted into first-strand cDNA using the Mint cDNA synthesis kit, with a TRBC-specific oligonucleotide serving as the primer. After uracil-DNA glycosylase treatment, a first 18-cycle PCR used universal primers M1SS and BC2_uni_R on all cDNA. The authors processed their data as follows. For normalization, 1 million high-quality reads were randomly selected from each sample, with every read carrying a distinct molecular identifier. Reads sharing molecular identifiers were discarded rather than binned into consensus sequences. MiTCR, with a Q25 quality threshold and the strictest error-elimination algorithm, was used for CDR3 identification, clonotype clustering and error correction. A nonparametric unseen species model with Euler transformation was used to estimate lower-bound total TCR beta diversity. The public reads were reprocessed in TCRdb via fastp at Q25 and MiXCR, keeping in-frame beta chains. Rows merge per CDR3 protein into single entries with the most common DNA and genes. For this entry, the V and J calls and clone size follow TCRdb and not the study's own pipeline. For this sample there are some 1.4 million distinct CDR3 sequences; around two fifths appear just once. The ten largest clones represent 6.5% to 10% of the sample.

This specimen belongs to a study of blood T cells in healthy people across ages (dated by TCRdb to between 2015 and 2016). In the study overall: In model experiments, template switching captured roughly one uniquely barcoded TCR beta cDNA molecule for every two T cells. To track age-related changes in TCR beta repertoire diversity, the study relied on deep sequencing normalized with unique cDNA molecular identifiers. Donors were grouped into four age groups: young (average approximately 16 years), middle-aged (roughly 40), aged (around 62) and long-lived (just over 80). To avoid experimental bias, donors of different ages were distributed randomly across sequencing lanes. The study analyzed two additional independent replicas of 1 million unique cDNA reads from the same blood draw for two donors, one aged 18 to 30 and one aged 80 or older.

Including the terminal cysteine and phenylalanine, the CDR3 comprises 18 residues. Only the CDR3 DNA is retained, 54 bases long and in frame from the first base. V is trimmed back by 0 bases and J by 2 bases, and the junction contains 12 bases that no gene match accounts for. Taken from the germline V gene, the CDR1 and CDR2 loops are MGHRA and YSYEKL. The donors were roughly 39 Caucasian individuals from Russia, aged roughly 6 to 90 years, who were systemically healthy. Each donor gave ten milliliters of peripheral blood, collected into EDTA-treated Vacutainer tubes. PBMCs were isolated by Ficoll-Paque density-gradient centrifugation, with at least 6 million obtained per sample. Trizol reagent was used to extract total RNA from the PBMCs, yielding at least 5.5 micrograms per sample. The percentages of naive CD45RAhigh/CD27high T cells were determined by flow cytometry on a PBMC aliquot from every donor.

Results and caveats for the whole study, not just this receptor: Compared with the aged group, the long-lived group had more naive CD4+ T cells, fewer expanded clones and increased TCR diversity, a pattern suggesting age selection. Because profiling used bulk unsorted PBMCs, naive and antigen-experienced compartments could not be compared conclusively. Donor CMV infection status was unknown, potentially confounding age-related changes in expanded clonotypes. Observed TCR beta diversity per million T cells fell roughly linearly with age, and a significant reduction was already apparent by age about 36. Observed TCR beta diversity correlated strongly with the percentage of naive T cells measured by flow cytometry. Estimates of total diversity from one million sequenced T cells were regarded as lower bounds and underestimates.

The sequence was collected from a young woman in good health. Sequencing was done on a sample of blood. The rearranged chain carries TRBV4-1 and TRBJ2-7, and 8 bases in between align with TRBD1. The CDR3 reads CASSQDPGQATPTYEQYF. The sequenced DNA is TGCGCCAGCAGCCAAGATCCGGGACAGGCGACTCCAACCTACGAGCAGTACTTC.